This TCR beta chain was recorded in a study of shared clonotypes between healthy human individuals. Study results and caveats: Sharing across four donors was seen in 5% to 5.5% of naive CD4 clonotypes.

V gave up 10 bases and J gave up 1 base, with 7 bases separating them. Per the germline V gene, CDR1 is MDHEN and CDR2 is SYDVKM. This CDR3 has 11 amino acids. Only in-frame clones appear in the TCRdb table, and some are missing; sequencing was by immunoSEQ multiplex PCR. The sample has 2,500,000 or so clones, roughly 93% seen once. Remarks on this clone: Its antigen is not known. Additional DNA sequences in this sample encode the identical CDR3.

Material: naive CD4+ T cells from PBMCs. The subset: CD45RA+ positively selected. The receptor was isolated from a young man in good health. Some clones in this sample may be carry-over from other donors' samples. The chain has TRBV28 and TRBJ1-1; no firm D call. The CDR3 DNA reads TGTGCCACCCGGGGGAACACTGAAGCTTTCTTT. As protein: CATRGNTEAFF.